What follows are 7 T cell receptor beta chains derived from one specimen sequenced in a study of blood T cells in healthy people across ages. A sample-barcoded 5' primer and a J-beta primer mix were used in a second PCR of roughly 7 to 11 cycles. Each CDR3 protein is one row after TCRdb ran MiXCR on the 5' RACE reads. This sample carries roughly 680,000 distinct CDR3 sequences, 45% to 60% of them seen once, and the ten largest clones take approximately 15%. The sequenced sample consisted of blood. These receptors were taken from a woman older than 75 in good health.

At least ten counts were recorded for this clonotype. The V call is TRBV6-1, the J call TRBJ1-2; D unclear. Germline V gene data show CDR1 as MNHNS and CDR2 as SASEGT. V was shortened by 2 bases and J by 4 bases, with 11 bases between the two germline ends. This CDR3 comprises 14 residues. As DNA, the CDR3 is TGTGCCAGCAGTGAACGCCAAGCTACCTATGGCTACACCTTC. Translated: CASSERQATYGYTF.

This clonotype was detected many times. The chain carries TRBV28 and TRBJ2-7; unclear D gene. Looked up from germline, CDR1 is MDHEN and CDR2 is SYDVKM. The CDR3 consists of 15 residues. The V end was cut by 1 base, the J end by 7 bases, with 17 bases between. The CDR3 is CASSLSAPLRREQYF. DNA of the CDR3: TGTGCCAGCAGTTTATCCGCGCCCCTAAGGCGGGAGCAGTACTTC.

In its sample, this clonotype was seen many times. The chain couples TRBV11-2 to TRBJ2-3; 8 bases agree with TRBD1. Looked up from germline, CDR1 is SGHAT and CDR2 is FQNNGV. This CDR3 has 13 residues. The ends lost 4 bases at V and 9 bases at J; junction bases unmatched: 6. The CDR3 nucleotides are TGTGCCAGCAGCTCGGACAGGGCGGCAACGCAGTATTTT. Protein: CASSSDRAATQYF.

This clonotype was seen ten or more times. The rearrangement links TRBV6-1 to TRBJ2-5; D may be TRBD2 (6 bases). Germline V gene sequence: CDR1 MNHNS, CDR2 SASEGT. There are 14 residues in the CDR3. V lost 4 bases to trimming and J lost 5 bases, with 14 bases between them. The DNA of the CDR3 is TGTGCCAGCAGTGCTTCGGGGGTTCGGGAGACCCAGTACTTC. Translated: CASSASGVRETQYF.

The chain is built from TRBV6-6 and TRBJ1-4; 9 nucleotides align to TRBD1. V was clipped by 2 bases and J by 7 bases; unmatched bases: 5. The CDR3 spans 15 residues. Germline V gene sequence: CDR1 MNHNY, CDR2 SVGAGI (reference sequence). The chain's CDR3 is CASSYPGTGSEKLFF. The DNA for the CDR3 is TGTGCCAGCAGTTACCCCGGGACAGGGAGTGAAAAACTGTTTTTT.

This clonotype appeared once. A much bigger clone sits one base away, suggesting this may be a read error. The rearrangement joins TRBV5-1 to TRBJ1-6; D might be TRBD1 (6 bases). V was pared by 3 bases and J by 15 bases, with 19 bases between. The germline V gene has CDR1 SGHRS and CDR2 YFSETQ. CDR3 length equals 14 residues. The CDR3 here is CASSWTVNEALLHF. The CDR3 nucleotides are TGCGCCAGCAGCTGGACAGTTAACGAGGCACTCCTCCACTTT.

This sequence joins TRBV30 and TRBJ2-3, with D possibly being TRBD2 (6 bases). V was clipped by 5 bases and J by 3 bases, with 15 bases between them. Germline CDR1 GTSNPN, CDR2 SVGIG (reference sequence). The CDR3 runs 14 residues. The chain's CDR3 is CAWSGSGHTDTQYF. The DNA of the CDR3 is TGTGCCTGGTCGGGTAGCGGACATACAGATACGCAGTATTTT.